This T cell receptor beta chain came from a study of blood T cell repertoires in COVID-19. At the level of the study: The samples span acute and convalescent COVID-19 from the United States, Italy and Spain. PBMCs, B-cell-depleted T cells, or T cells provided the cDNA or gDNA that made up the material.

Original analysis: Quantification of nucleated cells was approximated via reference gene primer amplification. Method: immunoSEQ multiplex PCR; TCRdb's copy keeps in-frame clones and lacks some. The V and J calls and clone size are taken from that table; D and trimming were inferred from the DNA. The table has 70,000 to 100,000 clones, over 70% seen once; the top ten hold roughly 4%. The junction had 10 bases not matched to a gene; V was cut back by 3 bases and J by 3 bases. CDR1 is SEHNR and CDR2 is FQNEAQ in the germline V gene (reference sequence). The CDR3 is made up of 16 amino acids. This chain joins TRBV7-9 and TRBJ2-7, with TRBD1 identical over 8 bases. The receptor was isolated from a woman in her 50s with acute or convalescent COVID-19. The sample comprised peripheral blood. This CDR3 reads CASSFLLGQGGYEQYF. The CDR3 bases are TGTGCCAGCAGCTTTTTACTTGGACAGGGCGGCTACGAGCAGTACTTC.